This T cell receptor beta chain was observed in a study of human T cells and chemical hapten exposure. Turning to the study itself: Patch tests put 0.01% DPC on the upper back, read at 6 days.

Each CDR3 protein gets one entry after TCRdb re-called the RACE reads with MiXCR. The repertoire holds some 100,000 distinct CDR3 sequences, roughly 9% seen once, with 3% to 4% in the top ten. The CDR3 has 14 amino acids. Trimming pared 1 base from V and 4 bases from J, leaving 9 bases between. Regarding time point: patch test 2, 6 weeks after DPC sensitization. Stated treatment: therapeutic diphenylcyclopropenone sensitization with weekly scalp DPC. This specimen consisted of whole blood, obtained in connection with sensitization to the hapten diphenylcyclopropenone (DPC). The sequence came from a woman aged 40 to 49 with alopecia areata. Some clones in this sample may be carry-over from other donors' samples. This sequence joins TRBV12-3 or TRBV12-4 and TRBJ2-3; a possible D gene is TRBD2 (5 bases). In DNA form, the CDR3 reads TGTGCCAGCAGTTTAGTAGGCGGGCCAGATACGCAGTATTTT. This codes for CASSLVGGPDTQYF.